The source of this TCR beta chain is a study of T cells in Graves' hyperthyroidism and ophthalmopathy. This clonotype was counted ten times or more. Amplified TCR beta CDR3 regions derived from RNA transcripts. The HTBI set primed first-round TCR CDR3 RT-PCR. From the multiplex PCR reads, TCRdb called clonotypes with MiXCR, one entry per CDR3 protein. The sample consists of over 400,000 distinct CDR3 sequences, about 20% of them appearing once. The sample taken for sequencing was blood. The TCR originated in a woman in her seventies with Graves' ophthalmopathy.

The CDR3 region has the DNA TGTGCCAGCAGCCAAGGTACCGGCCCCGGGGAGCTGTTTTTT. It encodes CASSQGTGPGELFF. The chain employs TRBV3-1 and TRBJ2-2; D not certain. There are 14 residues in the CDR3. V was shortened by 1 base and J by 6 bases, with 9 bases between the two germline ends. Germline loops: CDR1 LGHDT, CDR2 YNNKEL (reference sequence).